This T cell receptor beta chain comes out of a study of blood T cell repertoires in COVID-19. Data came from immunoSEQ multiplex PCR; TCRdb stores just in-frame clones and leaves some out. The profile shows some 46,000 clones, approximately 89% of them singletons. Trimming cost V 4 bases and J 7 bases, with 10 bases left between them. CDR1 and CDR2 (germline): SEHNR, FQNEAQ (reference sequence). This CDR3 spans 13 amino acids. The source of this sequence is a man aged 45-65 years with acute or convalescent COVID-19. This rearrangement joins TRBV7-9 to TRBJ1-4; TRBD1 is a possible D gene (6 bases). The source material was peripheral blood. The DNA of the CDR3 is TGTGCCAGCAGCTCCACGGACAGTGAAAAACTGTTTTTT. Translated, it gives CASSSTDSEKLFF. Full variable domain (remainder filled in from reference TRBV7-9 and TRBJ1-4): DTGVSQNPRHKITKRGQNVTFRCDPISEHNRLYWYRQTLGQGPEFLTYFQNEAQLEKSRLLSDRFSAERPKGSFSTLEIQRTEQGDSAMYLCASSSTDSEKLFFGSGTQLSVL.